This T cell receptor beta chain was found in a study of blood T cell repertoires in COVID-19. Germline-derived CDR1 and CDR2 are SGHRS and YFSETQ. The CDR3 is 15 amino acids. V lost 0 bases, J lost 0 bases, and 8 bases lay in between. This clone was seen a handful of times. Original methodology: The assay estimated nucleated cells by amplifying reference gene primers. The protocol was immunoSEQ multiplex PCR, while the TCRdb copy is restricted to in-frame clones and leaves out a portion. V and J calls plus clone size are reproduced from that table; the DNA served to infer D and trimming. Of fewer than 55,000 clones listed, roughly two thirds were seen once; the top ten hold 8.8%.

The sequence was collected from a woman aged 70-85 years with acute or convalescent COVID-19. The genes are TRBV5-1 and TRBJ2-3, with TRBD2 as a possible D gene (5 bases). The sequencing sample was made of peripheral blood. The CDR3 here is CASSLGGSSTDTQYF. DNA of the CDR3: TGCGCCAGCAGCTTGGGAGGGTCTAGCACAGATACGCAGTATTTT.